These 27 T cell receptor beta chains came from one sample sequenced in a study of shared clonotypes between healthy human individuals. Sequenced by immunoSEQ multiplex PCR; TCRdb stores in-frame clones only, minus some. The sample yields under 2.5 million clones, 85% to 95% seen once. Source material: naive CD4+ T cells from PBMCs. Subset here: CD45RA+ positively selected. These TCRs come from a man younger than 30 in good health. Some clones in this sample may be carry-over from other donors' samples.

The V gene is TRBV5-1, the J gene TRBJ2-4; D uncertain. Between the trimmed V and J ends, which lost 4 bases and 3 bases, there was a span of 14 bases. The CDR3 has 15 residues. In germline, CDR1 is SGHRS, CDR2 YFSETQ. The CDR3 loop is CASSPVVADKNIQYF. CDR3 bases: TGCGCCAGCAGCCCTGTGGTGGCCGACAAAAACATTCAGTACTTC.

A word on this clone: At one end the junction does not follow the germline gene, possibly because of a read error. The chain carries TRBV7-7 and TRBJ2-5, with D perhaps assigned TRBD1 or TRBD2 (6 bases each). CDR1 is SSHAT, CDR2 FNYEAQ, per germline (reference sequence). The CDR3 is 15 amino acids. DNA for the CDR3: TGTGCCAGCAGTTTAGGTGTCGGGGGCTGGGAGACCCAGTACTTC. It encodes CASSLGVGGWETQYF.

The chain has TRBV5-1 and TRBJ1-5; D may be TRBD1 (5 bases). Germline V gene lookup returns CDR1 SGHRS and CDR2 YFSETQ. CDR3 length equals 15 residues. Trimming removed 4 bases at V and 0 bases at J, with 11 bases between. CDR3 DNA sequence: TGCGCCAGCAGCCCAGGGATAAATAGCAATCAGCCCCAGCATTTT. Translated: CASSPGINSNQPQHF.

This chain connects TRBV30 to TRBJ2-7; possible D gene TRBD2, 5 bases. Germline CDR1 is GTSNPN and CDR2 is SVGIG (reference sequence). Between the trimmed V and J ends, which lost 5 bases and 3 bases, there was a span of 23 bases. CDR3 length: 16 residues. The CDR3 bases are TGTGCCTGGCGGCCTGGGAGACGGGGAAAGAACTACGAGCAGTACTTC. Its translation is CAWRPGRRGKNYEQYF.

With regard to this clone: This sample also contains other DNA sequences that code for the same CDR3. This chain joins TRBV27 and TRBJ2-7, with D hard to call. In germline, CDR1 is MNHEY, CDR2 SMNVEV (reference sequence). This CDR3 is 10 amino acids long. Trimming removed 2 bases at V and 7 bases at J, with 3 bases between. CDR3 region: CASSLREQYF. CDR3 sequence (DNA): TGTGCCAGCAGTTTACGGGAGCAGTACTTC.

Details on this clone: Other nucleotide sequences in the sample specify the same CDR3. The rearrangement links TRBV4-1 to TRBJ2-5; 8 nucleotides match TRBD2. Germline values: CDR1 MGHRA, CDR2 YSYEKL. Losses at the gene ends were 8 bases for V and 1 base for J; bases not matched to a gene: 3. This CDR3 has 13 residues. In DNA, the CDR3 is TGCGCCAGCTCACTAGCGGTCCAAGAGACCCAGTACTTC. Its protein product is CASSLAVQETQYF.

This clone came up once. The V and J genes are TRBV2 and TRBJ2-1, with unresolved D. Per the germline V gene, CDR1 is SNHLY and CDR2 is FYNNEI. The V and J ends lost 7 bases and 7 bases respectively, with 20 bases between them. The CDR3 is 15 residues long. The CDR3 DNA follows: TGTGCCAGCACATCAAGGGTGAGCTTGGGGAATGAGCAGTTCTTC. It codes for CASTSRVSLGNEQFF.

The CDR3 sequence is CASSGQLGDTQYF. The CDR3 DNA reads TGTGCCAGCAGCGGGCAATTGGGAGATACGCAGTATTTT. The chain couples TRBV9 to TRBJ2-3, with no clear D. CDR3 length: 13 residues. Germline-derived CDR1 and CDR2 are SGDLS and YYNGEE. V shed 3 bases and J shed 5 bases, with 10 bases lying between them.

The table lists this clone with a few counts. This chain connects TRBV6-1 to TRBJ1-1; D unresolved. This CDR3 region has 13 residues. The V gene lost 4 bases and the J gene lost 1 base, with 7 bases spanning the gap. Germline V gene lookup returns CDR1 MNHNS and CDR2 SASEGT. The CDR3 spells CASSGWQNTEAFF. CDR3 sequence (DNA): TGTGCCAGCAGTGGTTGGCAGAACACTGAAGCTTTCTTT.

This chain uses TRBV13 with TRBJ1-4; D is undetermined. Germline V CDR1 and CDR2: PRHDT, FYEKMQ (reference sequence). This CDR3 has 17 amino acids. The V end lost 2 bases, the J end lost 0 bases, and 13 bases lay between the germline ends. For the CDR3, the DNA is TGTGCCAGCAGCTTATCCCGGGGTGTTGCAACTAATGAAAAACTGTTTTTT. Translation gives CASSLSRGVATNEKLFF. The whole variable domain, remainder taken from reference TRBV13 and TRBJ1-4, is AAGVIQSPRHLIKEKRETATLKCYPIPRHDTVYWYQQGPGQDPQFLISFYEKMQSDKGSIPDRFSAQQFSDYHSELNMSSLELGDSALYFCASSLSRGVATNEKLFFGSGTQLSVL.

The chain is built from TRBV27 and TRBJ1-3, with TRBD1 matching over 8 bases. The CDR3 loop spans 18 amino acids. Trimming cost V 2 bases and J 0 bases; bases outside gene matches: 9. The V gene's germline CDR1 is MNHEY and CDR2 SMNVEV (reference sequence). In nucleotides, the CDR3 is TGTGCCAGCAGTTTAGATTTGCAGGGGGCCTACTCTGGAAACACCATATATTTT. It is translated as CASSLDLQGAYSGNTIYF.

The chain recombines TRBV5-1 with TRBJ2-5, with D possibly being TRBD1 or TRBD2 (6 bases each). The CDR3 length is 16 residues. Germline V CDR1 and CDR2: SGHRS, YFSETQ. V dropped 1 base and J dropped 4 bases, with 17 bases sitting between them. CDR3 sequence reads: CASSLRRASGAETQYF. The DNA of the CDR3 is TGCGCCAGCAGCTTGCGGCGGGCCTCGGGGGCAGAGACCCAGTACTTC.

V is TRBV9 and J is TRBJ2-3; D possibly corresponds to TRBD2 (6 bases). The CDR3 contains 15 residues. V shed 3 bases and J shed 2 bases, with 13 bases lying between them. Looked up from germline, CDR1 is SGDLS and CDR2 is YYNGEE. CDR3 amino acids: CASSGPPGDTDTQYF. The CDR3 nucleotides are TGTGCCAGCAGCGGACCCCCGGGAGACACAGATACGCAGTATTTT.

The CDR3 loop reads CASSYSDRGVYEQYF. CDR3 nucleotides: TGTGCCAGCAGTTATTCGGACAGGGGCGTCTACGAGCAGTACTTC. The chain employs TRBV6-5 and TRBJ2-7, with TRBD1 matching 9 bases. There are 15 residues in the CDR3. V shed 3 bases, J shed 3 bases, and the junction held 6 bases outside the gene matches. Germline CDR1 and CDR2: MNHEY and SVGAGI.

The V and J genes are TRBV2 and TRBJ1-5, with D unresolved. This CDR3 comprises 11 residues. V lost 2 bases, J lost 4 bases, and 0 bases lay in between. Germline V gene lookup returns CDR1 SNHLY and CDR2 FYNNEI. In DNA, the CDR3 is TGTGCCAGCAGTGAAAATCAGCCCCAGCATTTT. Amino acids: CASSENQPQHF.

This chain joins TRBV28 and TRBJ2-2; D uncertain. Germline V gene lookup returns CDR1 MDHEN and CDR2 SYDVKM. V lost 2 bases and J lost 6, with 13 bases in between. This CDR3 region has 15 residues. The CDR3 nucleotides are TGTGCCAGCAGTTTAACTTTGACTCGCGCCGGGGAGCTGTTTTTT. Translating gives CASSLTLTRAGELFF.

The gene calls are TRBV10-3 and TRBJ2-5, with D possibly matching TRBD2 (6 bases). The CDR3 is made up of 13 amino acids. CDR1 is ENHRY and CDR2 is SYGVKD in the germline V gene. V lost 2 bases and J lost 7, with 11 bases in between. CDR3 DNA sequence: TGTGCCATCAGTGAGAGGGTGGAGGGGACCCAGTACTTC. It translates to CAISERVEGTQYF.

The V call is TRBV28, the J call TRBJ2-7; D remains unclear. The CDR3 consists of 14 residues. Germline CDR1 is MDHEN and CDR2 is SYDVKM. The V end lost 9 bases, the J end lost 0 bases, and 15 bases lay between the germline ends. The CDR3 DNA is TGTGCCAGTCGGGCAGAACCTTCCTCCTACGAGCAGTACTTC. It translates to CASRAEPSSYEQYF.

The V and J genes are TRBV28 and TRBJ1-3, with 7 bases matching TRBD1. V trimming: 4 bases; J trimming: 0 bases; junction bases outside the gene matches: 9. The CDR3 covers 17 residues. The germline V gene encodes CDR1 MDHEN and CDR2 SYDVKM. CDR3 DNA: TGTGCCAGCAGTTACCTGACAGGGATTCTCTCTGGAAACACCATATATTTT. Translating it yields CASSYLTGILSGNTIYF.

This chain joins TRBV2 and TRBJ2-7; TRBD2 aligns across 8 bases. The V and J ends lost 4 bases and 8 bases, in that order; junction bases with no gene match: 13. This CDR3 has 15 residues. CDR1 is SNHLY, CDR2 FYNNEI, per germline. CDR3 amino acids: CASSGTGLGMSQQYF. CDR3 bases: TGTGCCAGCAGTGGGACGGGACTAGGAATGTCACAGCAGTACTTC.

The chain uses TRBV28 and TRBJ2-5; D call uncertain. The ends were cut back, 1 base at V and 4 bases at J, with 10 bases in the middle. The CDR3 loop spans 14 amino acids. Germline CDR1 reads MDHEN; CDR2 reads SYDVKM. As DNA, the CDR3 is TGTGCCAGCAGTTTATCCGACCGACGAGAGACCCAGTACTTC. Its translation is CASSLSDRRETQYF.

The genes are TRBV5-1 and TRBJ2-3; 14 nucleotides match TRBD2. The CDR3 loop spans 16 amino acids. The V gene end was trimmed by 5 bases and the J gene end by 4 bases; junction bases not matched to a gene: 6. CDR1 is SGHRS and CDR2 is YFSETQ in the germline V gene. The CDR3 spells CASSIRLAGGPDTQYF. The CDR3 DNA reads TGCGCCAGCAGTATCAGACTAGCGGGAGGGCCAGATACGCAGTATTTT.

The gene calls are TRBV28 and TRBJ2-1; 9 bases fit TRBD2. CDR3 size: 15 residues. The V gene's germline CDR1 is MDHEN and CDR2 SYDVKM. V shed 5 bases and J 8 bases; nucleotides not matched to a gene: 10. The CDR3 DNA sequence: TGTGCCAGCAGTCGAGGCGGGAGGGGATATGATGAGCAGTTCTTC. It yields the protein CASSRGGRGYDEQFF.

This clone was seen once. The V call is TRBV7-2, the J call TRBJ1-1, with a possible D match to TRBD1 (6 bases). Between the trimmed V and J ends, which lost 5 bases and 0 bases, there was a span of 22 bases. This CDR3 has 18 residues. CDR1 and CDR2 from the germline V gene are SGHTA and FQGNSA. Written as DNA, the CDR3 is TGTGCCAGCAGCCCCCAGGCGTCTAGACAGGTCGTGAACACTGAAGCTTTCTTT. It codes for CASSPQASRQVVNTEAFF.

The V call is TRBV6-6, the J call TRBJ1-3; no definite D call. The CDR3 is made up of 14 amino acids. The V gene lost 5 bases and the J gene lost 1 base, with 9 bases spanning the gap. The V gene's germline CDR1 is MNHNY and CDR2 SVGAGI (reference sequence). The CDR3 protein is CASSLTLSGNTIYF. DNA for the CDR3: TGTGCCAGCAGTCTGACACTTTCTGGAAACACCATATATTTT.

The chain carries TRBV7-9 and TRBJ2-4; D gene uncertain. From germline, CDR1 is SEHNR and CDR2 FQNEAQ (reference sequence). This CDR3 is 11 amino acids long. Trimming left V 1 base short and J 9 bases short, with 4 bases between. The CDR3 is CASSLGLIQYF. The CDR3 coding sequence is TGTGCCAGCAGCTTAGGGCTCATTCAGTACTTC. Complete variable domain (other parts from reference TRBV7-9 and TRBJ2-4): DTGVSQNPRHKITKRGQNVTFRCDPISEHNRLYWYRQTLGQGPEFLTYFQNEAQLEKSRLLSDRFSAERPKGSFSTLEIQRTEQGDSAMYLCASSLGLIQYFGAGTRLSVL.

The chain carries TRBV4-1 and TRBJ2-3; 10 bases are a match to TRBD2. In germline, CDR1 is MGHRA, CDR2 YSYEKL. The CDR3 loop spans 17 amino acids. V lost 0 bases and J lost 5; bases outside the gene matches: 8. The CDR3 region is CASSQDWLAGVQDTQYF. Written as DNA, the CDR3 is TGCGCCAGCAGCCAAGATTGGCTAGCGGGGGTTCAAGATACGCAGTATTTT.